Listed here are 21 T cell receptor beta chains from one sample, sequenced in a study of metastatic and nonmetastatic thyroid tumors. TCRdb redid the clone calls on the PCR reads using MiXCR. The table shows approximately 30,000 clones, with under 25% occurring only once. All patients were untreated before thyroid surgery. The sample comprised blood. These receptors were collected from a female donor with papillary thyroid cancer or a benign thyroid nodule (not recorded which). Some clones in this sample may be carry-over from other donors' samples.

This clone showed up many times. The CDR3: CACGHREAFF. DNA for the CDR3: TGTGCCTGTGGACACCGTGAAGCTTTCTTT. This chain links TRBV30 with TRBJ1-1; a weak D match, TRBD1 (5 bases). Trimming took 6 bases from V and 7 from J, leaving 9 bases between them. CDR1 GTSNPN and CDR2 SVGIG come from the germline V gene (reference sequence). This CDR3 has 10 amino acids. Supplemented by reference TRBV30 and TRBJ1-1, the full variable domain reads SQTIHQWPATLVQPVGSPLSLECTVEGTSNPNLYWYRQAAGRGLQLLFYSVGIGQISSEVPQNLSASRPQDRQFILSSKKLLLSDSGFYLCACGHREAFFGQGTRLTVV.

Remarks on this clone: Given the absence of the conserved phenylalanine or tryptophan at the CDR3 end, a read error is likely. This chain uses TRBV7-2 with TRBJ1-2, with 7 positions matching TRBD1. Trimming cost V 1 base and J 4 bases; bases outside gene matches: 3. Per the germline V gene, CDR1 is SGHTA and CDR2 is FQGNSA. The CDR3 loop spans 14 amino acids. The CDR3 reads CASSLGGGVYGYTL. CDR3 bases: TGTGCCAGCAGCTTAGGAGGGGGCGTCTATGGCTACACCCTC.

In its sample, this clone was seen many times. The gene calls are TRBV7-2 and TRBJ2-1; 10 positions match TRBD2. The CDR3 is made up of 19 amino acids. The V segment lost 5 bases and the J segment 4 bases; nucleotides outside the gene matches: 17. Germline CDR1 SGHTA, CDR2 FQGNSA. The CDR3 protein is CASSGGGLAGAGIYNEQFF. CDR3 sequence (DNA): TGTGCCAGCAGCGGTGGCGGGCTAGCGGGAGCTGGGATTTACAATGAGCAGTTCTTC. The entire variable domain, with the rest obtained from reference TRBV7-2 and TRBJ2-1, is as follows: GAGVSQSPSNKVTEKGKDVELRCDPISGHTALYWYRQSLGQGLEFLIYFQGNSAPDKSGLPSDRFSAERTGGSVSTLTIQRTQQEDSAVYLCASSGGGLAGAGIYNEQFFGPGTRLTVL.

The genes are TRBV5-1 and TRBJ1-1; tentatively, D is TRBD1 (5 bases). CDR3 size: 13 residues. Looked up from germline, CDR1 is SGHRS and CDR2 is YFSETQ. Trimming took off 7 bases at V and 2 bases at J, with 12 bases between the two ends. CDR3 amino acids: CASGQGGNTEAFF. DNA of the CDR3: TGCGCCAGCGGTCAGGGAGGAAACACTGAAGCTTTCTTT. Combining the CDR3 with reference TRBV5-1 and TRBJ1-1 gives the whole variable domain KAGVTQTPRYLIKTRGQQVTLSCSPISGHRSVSWYQQTPGQGLQFLFEYFSETQRNKGNFPGRFSGRQFSNSRSEMNVSTLELGDSALYLCASGQGGNTEAFFGQGTRLTVV.

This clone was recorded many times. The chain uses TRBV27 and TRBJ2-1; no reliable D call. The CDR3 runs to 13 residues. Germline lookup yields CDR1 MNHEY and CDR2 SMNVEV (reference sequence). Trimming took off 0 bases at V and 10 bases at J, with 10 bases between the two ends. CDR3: CASSLSVGREQFF. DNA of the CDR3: TGTGCCAGCAGTTTATCCGTCGGGCGCGAGCAGTTCTTC.

The CDR3, as DNA: TGCGCCAGCAGGCAGGGCGGGGGGGAGTCTGAAGCTTTCTTT. Translated: CASRQGGGESEAFF. The chain joins TRBV4-3 to TRBJ1-1; TRBD1 might be the D (5 bases). V lost 6 bases to trimming and J lost 6 bases, with 17 bases between them. The CDR3 extends over 14 amino acids. Germline lookup yields CDR1 LGHNA and CDR2 YSLEER.

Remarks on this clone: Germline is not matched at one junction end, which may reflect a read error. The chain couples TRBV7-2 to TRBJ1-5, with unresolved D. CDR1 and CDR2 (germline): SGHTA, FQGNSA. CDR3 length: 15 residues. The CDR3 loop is CASSLIRGSNKPKHF. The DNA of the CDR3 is TGTGCCAGCAGCTTAATTCGGGGAAGCAATAAGCCCAAGCATTTT.

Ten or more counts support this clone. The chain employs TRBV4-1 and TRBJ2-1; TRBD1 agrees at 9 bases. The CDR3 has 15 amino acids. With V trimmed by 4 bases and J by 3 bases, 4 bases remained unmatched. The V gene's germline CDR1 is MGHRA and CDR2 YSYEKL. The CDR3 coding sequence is TGCGCCAGCAGCCGGGACAGGGTCTTCTACAATGAGCAGTTCTTC. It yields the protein CASSRDRVFYNEQFF.

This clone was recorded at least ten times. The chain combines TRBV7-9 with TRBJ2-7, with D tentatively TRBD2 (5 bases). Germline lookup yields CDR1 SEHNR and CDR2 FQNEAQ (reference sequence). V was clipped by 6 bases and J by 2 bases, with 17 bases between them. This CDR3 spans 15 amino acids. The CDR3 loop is CASSSTRGSPYEQYF. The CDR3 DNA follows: TGTGCCAGCAGTTCCACACGCGGGTCCCCCTACGAGCAGTACTTC. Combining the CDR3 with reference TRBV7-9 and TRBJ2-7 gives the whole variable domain DTGVSQNPRHKITKRGQNVTFRCDPISEHNRLYWYRQTLGQGPEFLTYFQNEAQLEKSRLLSDRFSAERPKGSFSTLEIQRTEQGDSAMYLCASSSTRGSPYEQYFGPGTRLTVT.

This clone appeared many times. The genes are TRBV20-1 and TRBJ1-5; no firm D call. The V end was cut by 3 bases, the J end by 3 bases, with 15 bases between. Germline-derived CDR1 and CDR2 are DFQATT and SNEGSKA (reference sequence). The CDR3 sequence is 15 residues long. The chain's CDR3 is CSARYNGFINQPQHF. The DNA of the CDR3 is TGCAGTGCTAGGTACAACGGGTTCATCAATCAGCCCCAGCATTTT.

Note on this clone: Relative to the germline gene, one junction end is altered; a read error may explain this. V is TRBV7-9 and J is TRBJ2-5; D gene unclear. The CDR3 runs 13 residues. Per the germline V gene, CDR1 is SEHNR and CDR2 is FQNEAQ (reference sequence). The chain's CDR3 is CACSPDVEETQYF. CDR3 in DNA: TGTGCCTGCAGCCCGGACGTCGAGGAGACCCAGTACTTC.

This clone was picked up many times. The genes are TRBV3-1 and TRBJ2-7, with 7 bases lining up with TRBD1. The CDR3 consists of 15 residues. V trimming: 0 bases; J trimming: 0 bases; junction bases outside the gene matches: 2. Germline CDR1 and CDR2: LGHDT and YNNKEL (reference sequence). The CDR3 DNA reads TGTGCCAGCAGCCAAGAAACAGGGGTCTCCTACGAGCAGTACTTC. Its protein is CASSQETGVSYEQYF.

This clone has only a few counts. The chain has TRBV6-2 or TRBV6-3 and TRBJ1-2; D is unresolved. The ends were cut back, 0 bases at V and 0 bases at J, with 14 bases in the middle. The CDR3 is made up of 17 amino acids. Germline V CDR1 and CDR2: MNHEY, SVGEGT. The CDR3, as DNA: TGTGCCAGCAGTTACTCTATTTGGCCAGGTGCTAACTATGGCTACACCTTC. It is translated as CASSYSIWPGANYGYTF.

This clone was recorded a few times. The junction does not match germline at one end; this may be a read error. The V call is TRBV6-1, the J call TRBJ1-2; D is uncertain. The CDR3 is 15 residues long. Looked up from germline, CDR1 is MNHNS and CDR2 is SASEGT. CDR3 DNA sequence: TGTGCCAGCAGTGAATTCTACCATGAAAACTATGTCTACACCTTC. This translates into CASSEFYHENYVYTF.

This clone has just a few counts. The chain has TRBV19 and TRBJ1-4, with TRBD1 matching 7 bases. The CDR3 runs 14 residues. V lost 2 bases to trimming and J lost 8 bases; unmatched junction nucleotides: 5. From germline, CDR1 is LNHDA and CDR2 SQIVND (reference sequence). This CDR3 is CASSIRQGGEKLFF. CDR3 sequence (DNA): TGTGCCAGTAGTATAAGACAGGGAGGGGAAAAACTGTTTTTT. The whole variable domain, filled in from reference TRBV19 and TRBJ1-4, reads DGGITQSPKYLFRKEGQNVTLSCEQNLNHDAMYWYRQDPGQGLRLIYYSQIVNDFQKGDIAEGYSVSREKKESFPLTVTSAQKNPTAFYLCASSIRQGGEKLFFGSGTQLSVL.

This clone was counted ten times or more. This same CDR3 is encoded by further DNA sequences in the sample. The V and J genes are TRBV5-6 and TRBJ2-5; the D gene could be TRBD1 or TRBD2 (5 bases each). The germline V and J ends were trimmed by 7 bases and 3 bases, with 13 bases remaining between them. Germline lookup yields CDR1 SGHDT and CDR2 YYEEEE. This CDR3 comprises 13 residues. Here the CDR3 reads CASGTRREETQYF. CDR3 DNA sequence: TGTGCCAGCGGGACCAGACGGGAAGAGACCCAGTACTTC.

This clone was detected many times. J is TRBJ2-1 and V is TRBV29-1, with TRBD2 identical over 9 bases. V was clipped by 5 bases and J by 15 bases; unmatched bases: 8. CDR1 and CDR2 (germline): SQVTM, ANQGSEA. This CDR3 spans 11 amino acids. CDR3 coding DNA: TGCAGCGTTTTGGTAGCGGGAGCCGGGTTCTTC. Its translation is CSVLVAGAGFF.

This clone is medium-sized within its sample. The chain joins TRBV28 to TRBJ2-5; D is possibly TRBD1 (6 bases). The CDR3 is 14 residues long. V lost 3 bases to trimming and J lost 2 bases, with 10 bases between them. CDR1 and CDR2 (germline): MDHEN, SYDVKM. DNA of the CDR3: TGTGCCAGCAGTTTTTCAGGGGCGCAAGAGACCCAGTACTTC. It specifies CASSFSGAQETQYF.

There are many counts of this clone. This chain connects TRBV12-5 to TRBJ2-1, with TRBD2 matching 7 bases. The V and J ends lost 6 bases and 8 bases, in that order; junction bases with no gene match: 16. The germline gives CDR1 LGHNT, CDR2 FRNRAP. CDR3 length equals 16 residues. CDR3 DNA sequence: TGTGCTAGTGGGGGACTTGGACTAGTAATGTTCGATGAGCAGTTCTTC. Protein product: CASGGLGLVMFDEQFF.

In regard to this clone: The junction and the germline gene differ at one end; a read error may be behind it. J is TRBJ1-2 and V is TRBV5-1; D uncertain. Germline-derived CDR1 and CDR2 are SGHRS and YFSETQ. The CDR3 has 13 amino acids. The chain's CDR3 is CASSSRTDYCYTF. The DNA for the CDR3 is TGCGCCAGCAGCTCACGGACGGACTATTGCTACACCTTC.

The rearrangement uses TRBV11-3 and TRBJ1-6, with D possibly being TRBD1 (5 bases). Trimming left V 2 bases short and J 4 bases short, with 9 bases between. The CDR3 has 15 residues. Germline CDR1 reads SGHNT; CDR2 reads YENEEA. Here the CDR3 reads CASSLRGRYNSPLHF. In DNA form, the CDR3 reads TGTGCCAGCAGCTTAAGGGGTAGATATAATTCACCCCTCCACTTT.